Shown below are 23 T cell receptor beta chains from a single sample sequenced in a study of T cell changes during pregnancy in multiple sclerosis. TCRdb's copy holds only in-frame clones and misses some; the assay was immunoSEQ multiplex PCR. The sample holds about 50,000 clones, around 92% seen once. This specimen was CD4+ T cells from peripheral blood mononuclear cells, taken in the third trimester of pregnancy. The receptor set was obtained from a female donor with multiple sclerosis, enrolled in a pregnancy study.

The rearrangement uses TRBV6-1 and TRBJ1-5, with D uncertain. CDR3 size: 15 residues. Germline assignment: CDR1 MNHNS and CDR2 SASEGT. The V end lost 4 bases, the J end lost 1 base, and 11 bases lay between the germline ends. The CDR3 sequence is CASSVRFASNQPQHF. CDR3 bases: TGTGCCAGCAGTGTCAGGTTTGCGAGCAATCAGCCCCAGCATTTT.

The chain has TRBV6-5 and TRBJ1-3; D remains ambiguous. The CDR3 contains 15 residues. Trimming shortened V by 3 bases and J by 0 bases, and 9 bases separated the two germline ends. Germline-derived CDR1 and CDR2 are MNHEY and SVGAGI. This CDR3 is CASSYRGSSGNTIYF. CDR3 DNA: TGTGCCAGCAGTTATCGGGGAAGCTCTGGAAACACCATATATTTT.

This rearrangement joins TRBV7-2 to TRBJ2-6; TRBD1 is a possible D gene (6 bases). The CDR3 spans 19 residues. The V and J ends lost 4 bases and 4 bases respectively, with 23 bases between them. CDR1 is SGHTA and CDR2 is FQGNSA in the germline V gene. The CDR3 DNA is TGTGCCAGCAGCTCTGGTGACAGGAAGGGCTTTACCGGGGCCAACGTCCTGACTTTC. Translation: CASSSGDRKGFTGANVLTF.

This clone appeared once. The chain combines TRBV5-6 with TRBJ2-3; D is uncertain. Per germline, CDR1 SGHDT and CDR2 YYEEEE. The CDR3 contains 17 residues. V shed 3 bases and J shed 0 bases, with 17 bases lying between them. CDR3 sequence reads: CASSWRRALKSTDTQYF. CDR3 DNA sequence: TGTGCCAGCAGCTGGAGACGAGCTTTAAAAAGCACAGATACGCAGTATTTT.

Of note for this clone: One end of the junction varies from germline; a read error may be responsible. The chain uses TRBV7-7 and TRBJ2-3; 10 bases align to TRBD1. CDR1 is SSHAT, CDR2 FNYEAQ, per germline (reference sequence). The CDR3 is made up of 15 amino acids. For the CDR3, the DNA is TGTGCTAGCAGCCGCGGGACAGGGGAGACAGATACGCAGTATTTT. Translation gives CASSRGTGETDTQYF.

This chain joins TRBV18 and TRBJ1-1; 7 bases are a match to TRBD1. V shed 1 base and J 5 bases; nucleotides not matched to a gene: 4. Germline lookup yields CDR1 KGHSH and CDR2 LQKENI. The CDR3 length is 14 residues. CDR3 nucleotide sequence: TGTGCCAGCTCACCACAGGGGGCACCGACTGAAGCTTTCTTT. Its protein is CASSPQGAPTEAFF. The whole variable domain, filled in from reference TRBV18 and TRBJ1-1, reads NAGVMQNPRHLVRRRGQEARLRCSPMKGHSHVYWYRQLPEEGLKFMVYLQKENIIDESGMPKERFSAEFPKEGPSILRIQQVVRGDSAAYFCASSPQGAPTEAFFGQGTRLTVV.

The chain links TRBV19 to TRBJ1-2; 7 nucleotides align to TRBD1. This CDR3 has 16 amino acids. With V trimmed by 1 base and J by 0 bases, 5 bases remained unmatched. In germline, CDR1 is LNHDA, CDR2 SQIVND (reference sequence). This CDR3 is CASSIAYGTANYGYTF. The CDR3 coding sequence is TGTGCCAGTAGTATAGCCTACGGGACAGCTAACTATGGCTACACCTTC.

This clone was picked up a small number of times. The chain is built from TRBV14 and TRBJ2-1; TRBD2 agrees at 14 bases. Germline V gives CDR1 SGHDN, CDR2 FVKESK. This CDR3 has 16 amino acids. V lost 4 bases to trimming and J lost 1 base; unmatched junction nucleotides: 0. The CDR3 spells CASSRTSGGSYNEQFF. The CDR3, as DNA: TGTGCCAGCAGCCGGACTAGCGGGGGGTCCTACAATGAGCAGTTCTTC.

The rearrangement links TRBV7-3 to TRBJ1-1, with D unresolved. This CDR3 spans 13 amino acids. With 2 bases removed from V and 7 bases from J, the gap between germline ends came to 11 bases. Germline V gene lookup returns CDR1 SGHTA and CDR2 FQGTGA. The CDR3 reads CASSLGGQLEAFF. CDR3 coding DNA: TGTGCCAGCAGCTTAGGAGGGCAGCTTGAAGCTTTCTTT.

The CDR3: CASSQTGTLSYEQYF. CDR3 nucleotide sequence: TGCGCCAGCAGCCAAACCGGGACACTCTCCTACGAGCAGTACTTC. This chain joins TRBV4-3 and TRBJ2-7, with D tentatively TRBD1 (6 bases). Germline V lookup: CDR1 LGHNA, CDR2 YSLEER. Trimming shortened V by 2 bases and J by 0 bases, and 11 bases separated the two germline ends. The CDR3 is made up of 15 amino acids.

The chain has TRBV19 and TRBJ2-5; D is unclear. V was shortened by 1 base and J by 5 bases, with 2 bases between the two germline ends. Germline-derived CDR1 and CDR2 are LNHDA and SQIVND (reference sequence). The CDR3 length is 11 residues. CDR3 nucleotides: TGTGCCAGTAGTATAGCTGAGACCCAGTACTTC. Protein sequence: CASSIAETQYF.

This chain connects TRBV6-5 to TRBJ2-7; D possibly corresponds to TRBD2 (5 bases). There are 15 residues in the CDR3. Germline V gene data show CDR1 as MNHEY and CDR2 as SVGAGI. V was clipped by 4 bases and J by 2 bases, with 15 bases between them. The CDR3 here is CASSSTGRTTYEQYF. DNA for the CDR3: TGTGCCAGCAGTTCCACGGGGAGAACTACCTACGAGCAGTACTTC.

The chain combines TRBV4-1 with TRBJ2-7; D is perhaps TRBD1 (6 bases). The ends were cut back, 0 bases at V and 1 base at J, with 10 bases in the middle. The CDR3 is 15 amino acids. Per germline, CDR1 MGHRA and CDR2 YSYEKL. CDR3 sequence reads: CASSQEVQGSYEQYF. The CDR3 bases are TGCGCCAGCAGCCAAGAGGTGCAGGGGTCCTACGAGCAGTACTTC.

The chain uses TRBV19 and TRBJ1-5; TRBD1 matches 7 bases. This CDR3 spans 15 amino acids. Germline lookup yields CDR1 LNHDA and CDR2 SQIVND (reference sequence). V lost 8 bases to trimming and J lost 7 bases; unmatched junction nucleotides: 14. The CDR3 nucleotides read TGTGCCAGTCAGAGGGCAGGGGGTACGTGGCAGCCCCAGCATTTT. As protein: CASQRAGGTWQPQHF.

This clone occurred once. The chain links TRBV9 to TRBJ1-2, with TRBD1 matching over 7 bases. Germline loops: CDR1 SGDLS, CDR2 YYNGEE. With 0 bases clipped from V and 7 bases from J, the junction kept 12 bases outside the gene matches. This CDR3 contains 16 residues. CDR3 sequence: CASSVGPLDREGGYTF. CDR3 in DNA: TGTGCCAGCAGCGTAGGCCCCCTCGACAGGGAAGGTGGCTACACCTTC.

This clone was seen a single time. The chain links TRBV4-1 to TRBJ1-2, with D possibly being TRBD1 (6 bases). CDR3 length: 16 amino acids. CDR1 and CDR2 (germline): MGHRA, YSYEKL. Trimming left V 0 bases short and J 7 bases short, with 18 bases between. The CDR3 region has the DNA TGCGCCAGCAGCCAAGATGAGCGGACAGCGGCGCCTGGCTACACCTTC. Translation gives CASSQDERTAAPGYTF.

This chain uses TRBV10-3 with TRBJ1-2; TRBD1 might be the D (6 bases). The V and J ends lost 5 bases and 2 bases respectively, with 6 bases between them. The CDR3 length is 12 residues. From germline, CDR1 is ENHRY and CDR2 SYGVKD. CDR3 amino acids: CAISTGNYGYTF. In nucleotides, the CDR3 is TGTGCCATCAGTACAGGGAACTATGGCTACACCTTC.

The chain uses TRBV7-2 and TRBJ1-2, with a weak D call TRBD1 (6 bases). CDR1 is SGHTA and CDR2 is FQGNSA in the germline V gene. This CDR3 has 12 residues. The germline V and J ends were trimmed by 8 bases and 8 bases, with 15 bases remaining between them. CDR3 nucleotide sequence: TGTGCCAGCGGCAGGGGTAGGGAAGGCTACACCTTC. Translation: CASGRGREGYTF.

The chain carries TRBV9 and TRBJ2-3; the D is unclear. Trimming stripped 2 bases from V and 5 bases from J, with 12 bases between. The CDR3 totals 14 residues. Per the germline V gene, CDR1 is SGDLS and CDR2 is YYNGEE. The chain's CDR3 is CASSVNPHIDTQYF. CDR3 bases: TGTGCCAGCAGCGTCAATCCCCACATAGATACGCAGTATTTT.

The V call is TRBV5-6, the J call TRBJ2-6; D is possibly TRBD1 (5 bases). Trimming left V 1 base short and J 0 bases short, with 14 bases between. The CDR3 extends over 18 amino acids. In germline, CDR1 is SGHDT, CDR2 YYEEEE. The CDR3 reads CASSLNGRGLSGANVLTF. The CDR3 coding sequence is TGTGCCAGCAGCTTGAATGGTAGGGGTCTCTCTGGGGCCAACGTCCTGACTTTC.

The rearrangement links TRBV4-1 to TRBJ2-3; D uncertain. Germline assignment: CDR1 MGHRA and CDR2 YSYEKL. Trimming shortened V by 1 base and J by 2 bases, and 4 bases separated the two germline ends. CDR3 size: 13 residues. DNA of the CDR3: TGCGCCAGCAGCCAAGGAGACACAGATACGCAGTATTTT. Its protein is CASSQGDTDTQYF.

The chain is built from TRBV9 and TRBJ2-7; 7 bases match TRBD2. Germline values: CDR1 SGDLS, CDR2 YYNGEE. The ends lost 0 bases at V and 3 bases at J; junction bases unmatched: 12. The CDR3 is 17 amino acids. The CDR3, as DNA: TGTGCCAGCAGCGTAGGTGGGAGGGGCGGGCAGGGCTACGAGCAGTACTTC. Protein sequence: CASSVGGRGGQGYEQYF.

The table lists this clone with a count of one. The rearrangement links TRBV7-2 to TRBJ2-3; 9 bases fit TRBD1. The germline gives CDR1 SGHTA, CDR2 FQGNSA. The J segment lost 3 bases and the V segment lost 5 bases, leaving 12 bases of the junction unmatched. The CDR3 runs to 17 residues. In nucleotides, the CDR3 is TGTGCCAGCAGCCCGAGGGGTCGGGACAGGGTAACAGATACGCAGTATTTT. The encoded protein is CASSPRGRDRVTDTQYF.